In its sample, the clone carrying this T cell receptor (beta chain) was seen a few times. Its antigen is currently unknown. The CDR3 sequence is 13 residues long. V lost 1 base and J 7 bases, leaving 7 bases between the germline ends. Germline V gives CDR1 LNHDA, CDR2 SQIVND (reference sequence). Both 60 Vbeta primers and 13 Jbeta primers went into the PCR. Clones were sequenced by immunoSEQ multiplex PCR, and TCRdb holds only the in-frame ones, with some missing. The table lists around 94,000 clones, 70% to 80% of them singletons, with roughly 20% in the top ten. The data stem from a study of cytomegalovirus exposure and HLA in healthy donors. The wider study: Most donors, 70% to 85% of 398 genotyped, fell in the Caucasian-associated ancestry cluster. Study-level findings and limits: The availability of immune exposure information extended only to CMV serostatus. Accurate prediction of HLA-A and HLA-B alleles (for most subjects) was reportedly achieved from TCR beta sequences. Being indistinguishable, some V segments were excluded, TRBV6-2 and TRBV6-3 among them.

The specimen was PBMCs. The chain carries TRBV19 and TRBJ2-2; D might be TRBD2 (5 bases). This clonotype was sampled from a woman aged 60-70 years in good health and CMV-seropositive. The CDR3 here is CASSIVRGGELFF. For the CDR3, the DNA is TGTGCCAGTAGTATAGTCCGGGGCGGGGAGCTGTTTTTT.